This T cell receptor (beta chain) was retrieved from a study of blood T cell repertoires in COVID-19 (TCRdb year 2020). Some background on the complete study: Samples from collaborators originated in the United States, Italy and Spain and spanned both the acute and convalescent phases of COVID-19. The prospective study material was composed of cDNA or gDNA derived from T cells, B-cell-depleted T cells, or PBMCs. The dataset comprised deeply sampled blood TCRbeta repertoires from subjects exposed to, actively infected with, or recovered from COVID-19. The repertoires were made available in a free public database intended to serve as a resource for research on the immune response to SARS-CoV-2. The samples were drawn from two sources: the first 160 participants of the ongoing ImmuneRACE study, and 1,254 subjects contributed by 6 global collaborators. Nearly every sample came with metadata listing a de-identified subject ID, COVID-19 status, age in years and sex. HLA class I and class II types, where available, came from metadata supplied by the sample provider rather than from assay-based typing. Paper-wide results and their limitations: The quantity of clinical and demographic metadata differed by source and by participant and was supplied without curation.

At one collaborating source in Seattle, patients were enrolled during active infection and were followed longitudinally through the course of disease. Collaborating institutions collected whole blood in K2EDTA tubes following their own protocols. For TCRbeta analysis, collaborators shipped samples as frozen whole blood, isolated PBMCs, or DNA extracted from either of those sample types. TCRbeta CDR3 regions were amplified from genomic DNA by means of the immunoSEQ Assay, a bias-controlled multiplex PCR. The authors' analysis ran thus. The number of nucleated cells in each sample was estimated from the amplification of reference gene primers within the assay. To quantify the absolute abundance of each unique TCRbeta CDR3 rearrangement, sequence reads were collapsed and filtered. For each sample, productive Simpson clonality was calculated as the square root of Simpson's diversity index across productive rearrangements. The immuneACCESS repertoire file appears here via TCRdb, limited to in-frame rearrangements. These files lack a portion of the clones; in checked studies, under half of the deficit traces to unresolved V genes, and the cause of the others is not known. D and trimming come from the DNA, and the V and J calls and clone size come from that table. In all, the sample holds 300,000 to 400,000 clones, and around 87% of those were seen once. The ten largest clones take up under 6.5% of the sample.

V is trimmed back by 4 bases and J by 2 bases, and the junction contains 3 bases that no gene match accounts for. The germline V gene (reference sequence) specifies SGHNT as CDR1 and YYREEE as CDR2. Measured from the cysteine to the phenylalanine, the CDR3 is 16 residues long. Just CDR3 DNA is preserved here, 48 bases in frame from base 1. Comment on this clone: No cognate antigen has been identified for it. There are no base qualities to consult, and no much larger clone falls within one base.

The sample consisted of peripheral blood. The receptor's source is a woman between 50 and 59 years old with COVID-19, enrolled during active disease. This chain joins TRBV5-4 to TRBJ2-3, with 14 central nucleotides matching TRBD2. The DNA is TGTGCCAGCAGCGGGGGACTAGCGGGAGTCACAGATACGCAGTATTTT. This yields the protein CASSGGLAGVTDTQYF.